These 9 T cell receptor beta chains originate from one sample sequenced in a study of CD8+CD57+ T cells in acquired aplastic anemia. Profiling of TCR beta VDJ combinations and CDR3 sequences used genomic DNA as template. TCRdb re-called the reads with MiXCR, one entry per CDR3 protein. The repertoire holds about 240,000 distinct CDR3 sequences, with around 45% as singletons. The authors sequenced patients whose flow cytometry had shown CD8+CD57+ cell expansion. Sample: sorted CD4+, CD8+, or CD8+CD57+ T cells (not recorded which) from PBMCs. These TCRs come from a human donor with aplastic anemia.

As regards this clonotype: A clone one base away is much larger, so this may be a read error. V usage is TRBV5-6 and J usage is TRBJ2-7, with 11 nucleotides matching TRBD2. The CDR3 has 15 amino acids. CDR1 and CDR2 (germline): SGHDT, YYEEEE. Germline trimming cut 7 bases from V and 4 bases from J; bases unmatched to any gene: 10. DNA for the CDR3: TGTGCCAGCGGCGTACCCGGGACTAGCGGTTACGAGCAGTACTTC. Translated: CASGVPGTSGYEQYF.

In this sample, this clonotype turned up once. This chain joins TRBV7-2 and TRBJ2-7; D possibly corresponds to TRBD1 (5 bases). Looked up from germline, CDR1 is SGHTA and CDR2 is FQGNSA. V lost 5 bases and J 1 base, leaving 15 bases between the germline ends. This CDR3 is built from 15 residues. The CDR3 DNA is TGTGCCAGCAGCATACATAGACAGTTGTCCTACGAGCAGTACTTC. This sequence encodes CASSIHRQLSYEQYF.

In this sample, this clonotype turned up many times. The J gene is TRBJ2-7, the V gene TRBV9, with D possibly being TRBD1 (5 bases). The germline gives CDR1 SGDLS, CDR2 YYNGEE. Trimming left V 0 bases short and J 2 bases short, with 12 bases between. CDR3 length: 15 residues. The CDR3 spells CASSVEAGPAYEQYF. CDR3 DNA: TGTGCCAGCAGCGTAGAGGCAGGGCCGGCCTACGAGCAGTACTTC.

This clonotype was counted at least ten times. The chain employs TRBV6-2 or TRBV6-3 and TRBJ1-5; no definite D call. Trimming pared 7 bases from V and 5 bases from J, leaving 15 bases between. CDR1 MNHEY and CDR2 SVGEGT come from the germline V gene. The CDR3 consists of 14 residues. CDR3 sequence reads: CASNFLGADQPQHF. CDR3 nucleotide sequence: TGTGCCAGCAATTTCTTGGGTGCAGATCAGCCCCAGCATTTT.

This clonotype was detected many times. The V gene is TRBV24-1, the J gene TRBJ2-7; the D is unclear. Trimming cost V 3 bases and J 6 bases, with 8 bases left between them. The CDR3 consists of 12 residues. From germline, CDR1 is KGHDR and CDR2 SFDVKD. Here the CDR3 reads CATSDGVSEQYF. The CDR3 DNA is TGTGCCACCAGTGATGGGGTTAGCGAGCAGTACTTC.

This clonotype was counted between two and nine times. The chain couples TRBV20-1 to TRBJ2-1; TRBD2 matches 8 bases. J gave up 11 bases and V 0 bases, and 15 bases lay outside the gene matches. Germline CDR1 reads DFQATT; CDR2 reads SNEGSKA (reference sequence). This CDR3 spans 16 amino acids. For the CDR3, the DNA is TGCAGTGCTAGAGATTTCACCAGCGGGAGAGACCTCCAGCAGTTCTTC. It translates to CSARDFTSGRDLQQFF.

This clonotype was seen at least ten times. V is TRBV24-1 and J is TRBJ1-2; 12 bases align to TRBD1. This CDR3 region has 15 residues. Germline trimming cut 6 bases from V and 4 bases from J; bases unmatched to any gene: 5. Germline V gene lookup returns CDR1 KGHDR and CDR2 SFDVKD. The CDR3 loop reads CATSSGTGGGYGYTF. Written as DNA, the CDR3 is TGTGCCACCAGTTCAGGGACAGGGGGCGGCTATGGCTACACCTTC.

The chain has TRBV7-8 and TRBJ1-1; TRBD1 aligns across 10 bases. The V and J ends lost 4 bases and 3 bases, in that order; junction bases with no gene match: 8. CDR3 length: 16 residues. Germline CDR1 and CDR2: SGHVS and FQNEAQ. The CDR3, as DNA: TGTGCCAGCAGCTCCCGGACAGGGGGAAAGGACACTGAAGCTTTCTTT. It codes for CASSSRTGGKDTEAFF.

This clonotype was counted only a few times. The rearrangement links TRBV6-5 to TRBJ1-6; 10 positions match TRBD1. J was trimmed by 4 bases and V by 6 bases; bases with no gene match: 9. CDR1 and CDR2 (germline): MNHEY, SVGAGI. This CDR3 spans 17 amino acids. The CDR3 protein is CASRSPGQGSYNSPLHF. The CDR3 DNA sequence: TGTGCCAGCAGATCTCCGGGACAGGGGTCTTATAATTCACCCCTCCACTTT.